The 27 T cell receptor beta chains listed next were all sequenced from one sample in a study of blood T cell repertoires in COVID-19. Generated by immunoSEQ multiplex PCR, the TCRdb table keeps only in-frame clones and is missing some. Of around 63,000 clones in the sample, around 90% were seen once. Specimen: peripheral blood. The receptors here all came from a man aged 50 to 60 with active COVID-19.

This clone has more than one count but fewer than ten. The rearrangement uses TRBV6-6 and TRBJ1-5; 9 nucleotides match TRBD1. This CDR3 region has 14 residues. CDR1 is MNHNY, CDR2 SVGAGI, per germline (reference sequence). The V gene end was trimmed by 7 bases and the J gene end by 4 bases; junction bases not matched to a gene: 5. CDR3 amino acids: CASMWGQGNQPQHF. CDR3 coding DNA: TGTGCCAGCATGTGGGGACAGGGTAATCAGCCCCAGCATTTT.

V gene TRBV29-1 combines with J gene TRBJ2-1; 14 bases agree with TRBD2. The germline V gene encodes CDR1 SQVTM and CDR2 ANQGSEA. After removal of 6 bases from V and 5 bases from J, the junction contained 21 bases not matched to a gene. CDR3 length: 20 amino acids. The CDR3 DNA follows: TGCAGCGTCGCCAGTCTCCCGGGACTAGCGGGGGCCGGTTCTAACAATGAGCAGTTCTTC. Encoded protein: CSVASLPGLAGAGSNNEQFF.

This chain joins TRBV6-5 and TRBJ2-7, with D perhaps TRBD2 (6 bases). Trimming cost V 6 bases and J 0 bases, with 15 bases left between them. Germline V gene lookup returns CDR1 MNHEY and CDR2 SVGAGI. The CDR3 consists of 15 residues. The CDR3 spells CASRTGGFSSYEQYF. The CDR3 DNA is TGTGCCAGCAGGACTGGGGGGTTCAGCTCCTACGAGCAGTACTTC.

The chain joins TRBV9 to TRBJ2-7; 8 bases line up with TRBD2. Trimming removed 4 bases from V and 7 bases from J; junction bases left unmatched: 7. CDR1 and CDR2 from the germline V gene are SGDLS and YYNGEE. This CDR3 has 13 residues. For the CDR3, the DNA is TGTGCCAGCAGCCCGGGGACTAGGCAAGAGCAGTACTTC. This encodes CASSPGTRQEQYF.

This clone was seen a single time. V gene TRBV3-1 (or the pseudogene TRBV3-2) combines with J gene TRBJ2-7; possible D gene TRBD2, 6 bases. Germline lookup yields CDR1 LGHDT and CDR2 YNNKEL (reference sequence). Trimming took 3 bases from V and 6 from J, leaving 21 bases between them. CDR3 length: 16 amino acids. This CDR3 is CASSHGLSTPFGEQYF. CDR3 nucleotide sequence: TGTGCCAGCAGCCACGGACTATCCACCCCTTTTGGCGAGCAGTACTTC.

The chain carries TRBV5-4 and TRBJ2-1, with no clear D. The germline V gene has CDR1 SGHNT and CDR2 YYREEE (reference sequence). The CDR3 has 14 residues. Trimming removed 2 bases from V and 5 bases from J, with 11 bases in between. CDR3 region: CASSFAGINNEQFF. In nucleotides, the CDR3 is TGTGCCAGCAGCTTCGCAGGTATTAACAATGAGCAGTTCTTC.

The rearrangement uses TRBV5-1 and TRBJ1-2; TRBD1 matches at 8 bases. CDR1 SGHRS and CDR2 YFSETQ come from the germline V gene. The trim removed 0 bases at V and 5 bases at J, leaving 0 bases unmatched. There are 13 residues in the CDR3. CDR3 DNA sequence: TGCGCCAGCAGCTTGGACAGGGGGTATGGCTACACCTTC. Its translation is CASSLDRGYGYTF.

J is TRBJ2-5 and V is TRBV2; possibly TRBD2 for D (5 bases). The CDR3 totals 13 residues. Trimming stripped 7 bases from V and 4 bases from J, with 13 bases between. Germline CDR1 and CDR2: SNHLY and FYNNEI. This CDR3 reads CASNKLDGETQYF. The CDR3 bases are TGTGCCAGCAATAAACTAGACGGAGAGACCCAGTACTTC.

The chain is built from TRBV5-6 and TRBJ2-3; 10 bases fit TRBD2. Per germline, CDR1 SGHDT and CDR2 YYEEEE. The junction had 5 bases not matched to a gene; V was cut back by 4 bases and J by 3 bases. The CDR3 length is 15 residues. CDR3 coding DNA: TGTGCCAGCAGCAACGGACTAGCGGCTACAGATACGCAGTATTTT. Its protein product is CASSNGLAATDTQYF.

The chain employs TRBV24-1 and TRBJ2-3, with TRBD2 identical over 8 bases. With 5 bases clipped from V and 3 bases from J, the junction kept 12 bases outside the gene matches. The CDR3 runs 17 residues. The germline gives CDR1 KGHDR, CDR2 SFDVKD. The CDR3 spells CATSGPVAGGGTDTQYF. DNA of the CDR3: TGTGCCACCAGTGGCCCGGTGGCGGGGGGCGGGACAGATACGCAGTATTTT.

The chain is built from TRBV6-5 and TRBJ1-1; no definite D call. V was trimmed by 8 bases and J by 5 bases, leaving 21 bases between them. This CDR3 contains 15 residues. The V gene's germline CDR1 is MNHEY and CDR2 SVGAGI. The CDR3 sequence is CASLPEGMGRTEAFF. The CDR3 DNA sequence: TGTGCCAGCCTCCCTGAGGGAATGGGGAGAACTGAAGCTTTCTTT.

The V and J genes are TRBV29-1 and TRBJ1-1; D is ambiguous. CDR1 and CDR2 (germline): SQVTM, ANQGSEA. Trimming left V 5 bases short and J 2 bases short, with 15 bases between. There are 14 residues in the CDR3. CDR3 in amino acids: CSVIEVIGNTEAFF. The CDR3 DNA reads as TGCAGCGTTATAGAGGTTATAGGAAACACTGAAGCTTTCTTT.

The gene calls are TRBV19 and TRBJ2-1; D unclear. Germline V gene sequence: CDR1 LNHDA, CDR2 SQIVND (reference sequence). V dropped 1 base and J dropped 4 bases, with 14 bases sitting between them. This CDR3 contains 16 residues. The DNA of the CDR3 is TGTGCCAGTAGTATAGCAAGCCTTACCCGTTACAATGAGCAGTTCTTC. As protein: CASSIASLTRYNEQFF.

This clone was counted a single time. This chain connects TRBV2 to TRBJ2-1, with D possibly being TRBD2 (7 bases). Trimming shortened V by 8 bases and J by 8 bases, and 25 bases separated the two germline ends. Germline lookup yields CDR1 SNHLY and CDR2 FYNNEI. This CDR3 comprises 16 residues. CDR3 sequence reads: CASQLNAGAPSDEQFF. CDR3 nucleotide sequence: TGTGCCAGCCAATTAAACGCGGGGGCCCCGTCCGATGAGCAGTTCTTC.

This clone has just one count. The gene calls are TRBV15 and TRBJ2-5, with a tentative D call TRBD2 (7 bases). Germline CDR1 reads LNHNV; CDR2 reads YYDKDF (reference sequence). V gave up 5 bases and J gave up 5 bases, with 18 bases separating them. The CDR3 runs 15 residues. CDR3 in amino acids: CATSSGGGAVETQYF. For the CDR3, the DNA is TGTGCCACCAGCTCCGGTGGGGGGGCGGTGGAGACCCAGTACTTC.

The chain joins TRBV10-1 to TRBJ1-2; TRBD1 matches at 9 bases. J lost 5 bases, V lost 5 bases, and 15 bases had no gene match. The CDR3 totals 17 residues. Germline-derived CDR1 and CDR2 are WNHNN and SYGVQD (reference sequence). This CDR3 is CASSCTRNRGLDYGYTF. The CDR3 nucleotides are TGCGCCAGCAGTTGCACCAGAAACAGGGGGCTGGATTATGGCTACACCTTC.

This clone showed up just once. CDR3: CASARGRDTEAFF. CDR3 in DNA: TGTGCCAGCGCTAGGGGGCGGGACACTGAAGCTTTCTTT. This chain links TRBV7-8 with TRBJ1-1; 7 nucleotides line up with TRBD1. This CDR3 has 13 residues. V was pared by 8 bases and J by 3 bases, with 6 bases of the junction left unmatched. Germline lookup yields CDR1 SGHVS and CDR2 FQNEAQ.

This clone has just a few counts. V is TRBV15 and J is TRBJ2-1; weak D call: TRBD1 (6 bases). With 1 base removed from V and 9 bases from J, the gap between germline ends came to 16 bases. Looked up from germline, CDR1 is LNHNV and CDR2 is YYDKDF (reference sequence). The CDR3 has 15 residues. The CDR3 sequence: CATSRAGTTRGEQFF. In nucleotides, the CDR3 is TGTGCCACCAGCAGAGCGGGGACAACGAGGGGTGAGCAGTTCTTC.

The chain employs TRBV24-1 and TRBJ2-4; 8 bases align to TRBD1. The ends lost 5 bases at V and 4 bases at J; junction bases unmatched: 15. This CDR3 is built from 18 residues. The germline V gene has CDR1 KGHDR and CDR2 SFDVKD. The CDR3 sequence is CATSGGQVIEKRKNIQYF. In nucleotides, the CDR3 is TGTGCCACCAGTGGGGGACAGGTGATTGAAAAACGAAAAAACATTCAGTACTTC.

As regards this clone: In the same sample, other DNA sequences code for this CDR3. The genes are TRBV6-6 and TRBJ1-5; 7 bases agree with TRBD1. V lost 4 bases to trimming and J lost 3 bases; unmatched junction nucleotides: 3. This CDR3 has 14 residues. CDR1 is MNHNY and CDR2 is SVGAGI in the germline V gene (reference sequence). As DNA, the CDR3 is TGTGCCAGCAGTTCGACAGGGACCAATCAGCCCCAGCATTTT. Its protein is CASSSTGTNQPQHF.

Here the CDR3 DNA reads TGCAGCGTTGGACAGGGGAGGGGTGGCTACACCTTC. As protein: CSVGQGRGGYTF. The chain couples TRBV29-1 to TRBJ1-2; 8 bases match TRBD1. V was pared by 4 bases and J by 7 bases, with 5 bases of the junction left unmatched. CDR1 and CDR2 from the germline V gene are SQVTM and ANQGSEA. The length of the CDR3 is 12 residues.

This clone was observed once. This chain links TRBV6-5 with TRBJ2-1; TRBD1 matches at 12 bases. CDR3 length: 14 residues. Trimming took 6 bases from V and 7 from J; bases not matched to a gene: 4. Per the germline V gene, CDR1 is MNHEY and CDR2 is SVGAGI. In nucleotides, the CDR3 is TGTGCCAGCAGCCGGGGACAGGGGGCAAATGAGCAGTTCTTC. It is translated as CASSRGQGANEQFF.

This clone appeared once. The chain uses TRBV5-6 and TRBJ2-3; TRBD2 agrees at 7 bases. CDR1 and CDR2 (germline): SGHDT, YYEEEE. This CDR3 has 15 residues. Unmatched junction bases numbered 9, after V lost 6 bases and J lost 2 bases. The CDR3 region is CASIPPGLTTDTQYF. CDR3 coding DNA: TGTGCCAGCATCCCGCCGGGACTAACCACAGATACGCAGTATTTT.

In its sample, this clone was seen once. This chain connects TRBV24-1 to TRBJ2-5; 11 bases are shared with TRBD2. The trim removed 2 bases at V and 4 bases at J, leaving 5 bases unmatched. Germline V gene data show CDR1 as KGHDR and CDR2 as SFDVKD. The CDR3 runs to 16 residues. This CDR3 is CATSDSRLAGRETQYF. The CDR3 DNA sequence: TGTGCCACCAGTGATTCAAGACTAGCGGGGCGAGAGACCCAGTACTTC.

This clone showed up just a few times. This rearrangement joins TRBV19 to TRBJ1-5; possibly TRBD1 for D (6 bases). The V gene's germline CDR1 is LNHDA and CDR2 SQIVND (reference sequence). The CDR3 covers 15 residues. With 6 bases removed from V and 3 bases from J, the gap between germline ends came to 15 bases. This CDR3 reads CASSHGQLYNQPQHF. DNA for the CDR3: TGTGCCAGTAGCCATGGACAGTTATACAATCAGCCCCAGCATTTT.

The chain combines TRBV11-1 with TRBJ1-2; D may be TRBD1 (6 bases). V gave up 6 bases and J gave up 4 bases, with 12 bases separating them. This CDR3 comprises 13 residues. Germline V gene lookup returns CDR1 SGHAT and CDR2 FQDESV (reference sequence). The CDR3, as DNA: TGTGCCAGCAGTCCGACAGGCACCTATGGCTACACCTTC. It specifies CASSPTGTYGYTF.

CDR3 nucleotide sequence: TGTGCCAGCAGTCGCGAGGGATTCGTGAACACTGAAGCTTTCTTT. Its translation is CASSREGFVNTEAFF. V and J are TRBV5-4 and TRBJ1-1; D remains unclear. Per the germline V gene, CDR1 is SGHNT and CDR2 is YYREEE (reference sequence). With 5 bases removed from V and 0 bases from J, the gap between germline ends came to 14 bases. CDR3 length: 15 amino acids.